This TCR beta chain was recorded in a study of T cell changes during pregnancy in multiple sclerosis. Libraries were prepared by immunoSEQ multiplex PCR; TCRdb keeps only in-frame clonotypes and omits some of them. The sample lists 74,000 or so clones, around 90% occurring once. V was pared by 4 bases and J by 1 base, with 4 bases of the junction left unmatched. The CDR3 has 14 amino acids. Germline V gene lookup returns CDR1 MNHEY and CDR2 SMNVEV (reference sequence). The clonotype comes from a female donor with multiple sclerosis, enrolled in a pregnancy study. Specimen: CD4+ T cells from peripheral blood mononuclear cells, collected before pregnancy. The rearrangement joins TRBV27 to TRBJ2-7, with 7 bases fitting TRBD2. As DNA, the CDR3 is TGTGCCAGCAGTTACAGCGGGATGTCCTACGAGCAGTACTTC. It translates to CASSYSGMSYEQYF.